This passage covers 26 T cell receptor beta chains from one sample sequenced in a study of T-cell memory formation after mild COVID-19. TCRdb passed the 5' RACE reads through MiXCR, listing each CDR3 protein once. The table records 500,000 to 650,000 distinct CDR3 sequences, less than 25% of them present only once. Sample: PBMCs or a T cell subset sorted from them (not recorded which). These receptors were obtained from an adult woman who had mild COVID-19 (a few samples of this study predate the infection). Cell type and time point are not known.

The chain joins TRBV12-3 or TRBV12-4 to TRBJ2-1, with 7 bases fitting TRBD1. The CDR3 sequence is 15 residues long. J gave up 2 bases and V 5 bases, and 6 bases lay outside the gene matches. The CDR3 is CASSRTGVTYNEQFF. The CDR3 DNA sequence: TGTGCCAGCAGTCGCACAGGGGTAACCTACAATGAGCAGTTCTTC.

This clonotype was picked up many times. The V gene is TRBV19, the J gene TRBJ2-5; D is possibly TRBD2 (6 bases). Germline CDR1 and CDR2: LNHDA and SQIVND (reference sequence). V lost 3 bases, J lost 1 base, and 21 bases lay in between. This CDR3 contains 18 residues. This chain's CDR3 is CASSMSGQDAFFQETQYF. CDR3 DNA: TGTGCCAGTAGTATGAGCGGGCAAGACGCATTTTTCCAAGAGACCCAGTACTTC.

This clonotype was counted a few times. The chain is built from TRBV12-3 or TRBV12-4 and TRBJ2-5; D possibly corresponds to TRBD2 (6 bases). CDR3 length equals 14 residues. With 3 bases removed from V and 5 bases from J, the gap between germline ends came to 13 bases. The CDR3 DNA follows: TGTGCCAGCAGTTTCATCTCTAGCGCGGAGACCCAGTACTTC. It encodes CASSFISSAETQYF.

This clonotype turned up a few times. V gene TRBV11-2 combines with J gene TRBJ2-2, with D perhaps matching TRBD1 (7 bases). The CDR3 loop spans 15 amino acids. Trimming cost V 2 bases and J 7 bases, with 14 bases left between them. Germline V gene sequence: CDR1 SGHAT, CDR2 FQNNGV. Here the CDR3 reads CASSLLSGGNGELFF. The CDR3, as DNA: TGTGCCAGCAGCTTACTCTCAGGGGGGAACGGGGAGCTGTTTTTT.

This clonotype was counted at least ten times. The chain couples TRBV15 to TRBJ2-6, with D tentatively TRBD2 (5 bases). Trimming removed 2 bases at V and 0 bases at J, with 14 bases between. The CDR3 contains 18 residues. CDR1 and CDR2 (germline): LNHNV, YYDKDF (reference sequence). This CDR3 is CATSRSSSSSSGANVLTF. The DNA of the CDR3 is TGTGCCACCAGCAGATCTAGCTCCAGTTCCTCTGGGGCCAACGTCCTGACTTTC.

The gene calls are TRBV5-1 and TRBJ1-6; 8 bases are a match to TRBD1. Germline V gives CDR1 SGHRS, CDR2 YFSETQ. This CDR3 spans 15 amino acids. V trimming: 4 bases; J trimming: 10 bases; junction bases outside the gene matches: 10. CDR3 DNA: TGCGCCAGCAGCGAAGGACAGGGAGGTTTGTCACCCCTCCACTTT. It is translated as CASSEGQGGLSPLHF.

The CDR3 protein is CASSLLDRRIETQYF. CDR3 in DNA: TGTGCCAGCAGCCTCCTGGACAGGAGAATTGAGACCCAGTACTTC. The chain employs TRBV14 and TRBJ2-5; 7 bases match TRBD1. Germline assignment: CDR1 SGHDN and CDR2 FVKESK. The length of the CDR3 is 15 residues. Unmatched junction bases numbered 10, after V lost 4 bases and J lost 5 bases.

CDR3 nucleotides: TGCGCCAGCAGCTTGACTAGCGGGGGGGCCGGTTACGAGCAGTACTTC. Encoded protein: CASSLTSGGAGYEQYF. The rearrangement uses TRBV5-1 and TRBJ2-7, with TRBD2 identical over 13 bases. This CDR3 has 16 residues. Unmatched junction bases numbered 5, after V lost 1 base and J lost 4 bases. Germline-derived CDR1 and CDR2 are SGHRS and YFSETQ.

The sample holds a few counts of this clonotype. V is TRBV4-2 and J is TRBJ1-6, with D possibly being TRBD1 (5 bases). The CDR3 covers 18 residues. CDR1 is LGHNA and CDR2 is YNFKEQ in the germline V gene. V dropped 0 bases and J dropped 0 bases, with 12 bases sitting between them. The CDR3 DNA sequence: TGTGCCAGCAGCCAAGAGAGAGGGGTGGGCTCCTATAATTCACCCCTCCACTTT. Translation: CASSQERGVGSYNSPLHF.

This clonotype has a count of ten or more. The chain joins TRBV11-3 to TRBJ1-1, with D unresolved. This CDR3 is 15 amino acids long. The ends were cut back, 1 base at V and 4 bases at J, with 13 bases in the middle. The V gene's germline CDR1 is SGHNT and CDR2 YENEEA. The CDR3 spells CASSLGPQTGTEAFF. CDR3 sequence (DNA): TGTGCCAGCAGCTTAGGCCCCCAGACTGGCACTGAAGCTTTCTTT.

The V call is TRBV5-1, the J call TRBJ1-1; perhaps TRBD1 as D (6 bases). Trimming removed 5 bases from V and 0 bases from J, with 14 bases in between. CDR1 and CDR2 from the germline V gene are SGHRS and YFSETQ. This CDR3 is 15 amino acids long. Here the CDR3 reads CASRQRTGLNTEAFF. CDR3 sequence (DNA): TGCGCCAGCAGGCAGCGAACAGGGTTGAACACTGAAGCTTTCTTT.

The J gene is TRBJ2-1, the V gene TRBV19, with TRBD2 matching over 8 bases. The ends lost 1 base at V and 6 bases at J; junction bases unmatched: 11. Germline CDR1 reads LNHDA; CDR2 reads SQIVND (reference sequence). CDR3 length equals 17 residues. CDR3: CASSIGRNGRAPNEQFF. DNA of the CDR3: TGTGCCAGTAGTATAGGGAGGAACGGGAGGGCCCCCAATGAGCAGTTCTTC.

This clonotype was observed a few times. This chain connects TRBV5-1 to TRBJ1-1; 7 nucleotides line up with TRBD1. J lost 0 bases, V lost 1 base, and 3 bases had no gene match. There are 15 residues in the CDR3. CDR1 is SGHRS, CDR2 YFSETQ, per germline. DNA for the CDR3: TGCGCCAGCAGCTTGCAGACAGGGATGAACACTGAAGCTTTCTTT. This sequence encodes CASSLQTGMNTEAFF.

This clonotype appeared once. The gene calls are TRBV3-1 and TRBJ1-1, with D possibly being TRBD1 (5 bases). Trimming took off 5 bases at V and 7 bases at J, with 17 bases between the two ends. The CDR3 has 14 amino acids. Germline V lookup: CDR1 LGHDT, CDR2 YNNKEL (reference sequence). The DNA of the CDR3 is TGTGCCAGCAGCTTATCCTCGGGACCCTATGAAGCTTTCTTT. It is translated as CASSLSSGPYEAFF.

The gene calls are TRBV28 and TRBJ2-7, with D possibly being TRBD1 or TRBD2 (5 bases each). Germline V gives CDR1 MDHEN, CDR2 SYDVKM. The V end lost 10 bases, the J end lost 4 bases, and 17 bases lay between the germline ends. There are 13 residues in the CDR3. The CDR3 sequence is CATRDPSLYEQYF. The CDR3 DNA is TGTGCCACCAGGGACCCATCCCTTTACGAGCAGTACTTC.

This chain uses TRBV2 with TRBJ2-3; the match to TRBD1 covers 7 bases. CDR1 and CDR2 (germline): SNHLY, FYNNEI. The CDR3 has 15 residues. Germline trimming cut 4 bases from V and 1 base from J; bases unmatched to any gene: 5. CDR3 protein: CASSARDSRTDTQYF. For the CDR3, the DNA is TGTGCCAGCAGTGCCAGGGACAGCCGCACAGATACGCAGTATTTT.

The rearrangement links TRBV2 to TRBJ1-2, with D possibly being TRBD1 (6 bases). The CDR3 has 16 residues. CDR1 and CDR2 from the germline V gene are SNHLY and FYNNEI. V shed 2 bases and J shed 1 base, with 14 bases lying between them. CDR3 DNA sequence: TGTGCCAGCAGTGAATTGAGAGGGGGGAATAACTATGGCTACACCTTC. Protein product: CASSELRGGNNYGYTF. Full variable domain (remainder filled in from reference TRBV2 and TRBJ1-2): EPEVTQTPSHQVTQMGQEVILRCVPISNHLYFYWYRQILGQKVEFLVSFYNNEISEKSEIFDDQFSVERPDGSNFTLKIRSTKLEDSAMYFCASSELRGGNNYGYTFGSGTRLTVV.

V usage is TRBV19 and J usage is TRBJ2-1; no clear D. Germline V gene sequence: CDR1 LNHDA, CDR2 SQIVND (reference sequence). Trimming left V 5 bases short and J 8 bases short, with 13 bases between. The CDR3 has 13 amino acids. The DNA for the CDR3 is TGTGCCAGTAGTCCCCTTCGCCCCGATGAGCAGTTCTTC. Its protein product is CASSPLRPDEQFF.

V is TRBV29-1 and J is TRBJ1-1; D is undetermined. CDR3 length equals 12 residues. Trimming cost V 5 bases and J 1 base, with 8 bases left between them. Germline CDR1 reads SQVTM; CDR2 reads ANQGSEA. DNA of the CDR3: TGCAGCGTTTTGCGCAGGAACACTGAAGCTTTCTTT. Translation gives CSVLRRNTEAFF.

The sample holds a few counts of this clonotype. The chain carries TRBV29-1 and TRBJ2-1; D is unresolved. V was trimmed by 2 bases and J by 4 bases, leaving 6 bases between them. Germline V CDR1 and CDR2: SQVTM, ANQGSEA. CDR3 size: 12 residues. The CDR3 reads CSVEKKYNEQFF. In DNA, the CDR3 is TGCAGCGTTGAAAAGAAATACAATGAGCAGTTCTTC.

The CDR3, as DNA: TGTGCCAGCAGCTTAATCGTGGGGGACAATGAGCAGTTCTTC. This encodes CASSLIVGDNEQFF. The gene calls are TRBV7-2 and TRBJ2-1; the D call may be TRBD1 or TRBD2 (5 bases each). Trimming pared 2 bases from V and 5 bases from J, leaving 10 bases between. There are 14 residues in the CDR3. Per germline, CDR1 SGHTA and CDR2 FQGNSA. Combining the CDR3 with reference TRBV7-2 and TRBJ2-1 gives the whole variable domain GAGVSQSPSNKVTEKGKDVELRCDPISGHTALYWYRQSLGQGLEFLIYFQGNSAPDKSGLPSDRFSAERTGGSVSTLTIQRTQQEDSAVYLCASSLIVGDNEQFFGPGTRLTVL.

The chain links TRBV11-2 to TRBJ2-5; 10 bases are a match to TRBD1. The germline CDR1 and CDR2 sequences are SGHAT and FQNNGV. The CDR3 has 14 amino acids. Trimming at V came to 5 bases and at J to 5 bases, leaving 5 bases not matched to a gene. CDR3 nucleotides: TGTGCCAGCAGCGCAAGGACAGGGGGGGAGACCCAGTACTTC. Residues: CASSARTGGETQYF.

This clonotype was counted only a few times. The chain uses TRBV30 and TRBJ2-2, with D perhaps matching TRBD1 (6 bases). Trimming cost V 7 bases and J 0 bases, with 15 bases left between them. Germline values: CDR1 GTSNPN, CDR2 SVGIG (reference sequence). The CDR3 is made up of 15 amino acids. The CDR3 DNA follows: TGTGCCTACATGACGGGACACACGAACACCGGGGAGCTGTTTTTT. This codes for CAYMTGHTNTGELFF.

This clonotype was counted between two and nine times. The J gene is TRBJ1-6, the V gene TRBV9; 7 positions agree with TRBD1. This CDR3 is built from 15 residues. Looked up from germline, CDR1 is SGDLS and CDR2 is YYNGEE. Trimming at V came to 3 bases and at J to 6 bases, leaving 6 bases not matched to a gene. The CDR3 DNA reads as TGTGCCAGCAGCGCCTCAGGGACAGCTAATTCACCCCTCCACTTT. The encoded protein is CASSASGTANSPLHF. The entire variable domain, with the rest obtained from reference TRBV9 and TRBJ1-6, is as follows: DSGVTQTPKHLITATGQRVTLRCSPRSGDLSVYWYQQSLDQGLQFLIQYYNGEERAKGNILERFSAQQFPDLHSELNLSSLELGDSALYFCASSASGTANSPLHFGNGTRLTVT.

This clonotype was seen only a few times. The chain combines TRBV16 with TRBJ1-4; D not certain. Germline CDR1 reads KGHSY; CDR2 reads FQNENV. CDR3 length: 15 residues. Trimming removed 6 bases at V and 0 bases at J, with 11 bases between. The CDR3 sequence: CASSRLASTNEKLFF. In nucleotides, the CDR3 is TGTGCCAGCAGTCGCTTGGCCTCAACTAATGAAAAACTGTTTTTT.

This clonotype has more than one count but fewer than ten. The chain's CDR3 is CASIPDISGNTIYF. CDR3 sequence (DNA): TGTGCCAGCATTCCCGATATCTCTGGAAACACCATATATTTT. The chain employs TRBV12-3 or TRBV12-4 and TRBJ1-3; no clear D. Trimming took 7 bases from V and 0 from J, leaving 10 bases between them. The CDR3 loop spans 14 amino acids.